Listed below are T cell receptor beta chains from one sample, sequenced in a study of T cell responses to AZD1222 COVID-19 vaccine. Measured with immunoSEQ multiplex PCR; TCRdb has only the in-frame clones, and not every one. The repertoire includes 150,000 to 180,000 clones, about 90% of them detected once, and roughly 9.7% sits in the top ten. Sequencing used peripheral blood, obtained 28 days after the second AZD1222 dose. The receptors originated from an adult who received the AZD1222 COVID-19 vaccine. The CDR3 runs from the conserved cysteine through the conserved F or W. Each record gives: J gene, V gene, clone size, D gene, CDR3 protein, CDR3 DNA. The D gene is left open where the match is weak. Clone size, where shown, is once, few, many, or a class for clones that have expanded.

J: TRBJ1-1
V: TRBV27
size: .
D: TRBD1
CDR3: CASSARGRNTEAFF
DNA: TGTGCCAGCAGTGCCAGGGGGCGGAACACTGAAGCTTTCTTT

J: TRBJ2-1
V: TRBV3-1/TRBV3-2
size: few
D: .
CDR3: CASSRQDPYNEQFF
DNA: TGTGCCAGCAGTCGACAGGATCCCTACAATGAGCAGTTCTTC

J: TRBJ2-5
V: TRBV12-3/TRBV12-4
size: .
D: .
CDR3: CATSLGQRETQYF
DNA: TGTGCCACCTCACTAGGGCAGAGAGAGACCCAGTACTTC

J: TRBJ1-4
V: TRBV4-3
size: .
D: TRBD1
CDR3: CASSLKGAANEKLFF
DNA: TGCGCCAGCAGCCTAAAGGGGGCAGCTAATGAAAAACTGTTTTTT

J: TRBJ2-1
V: TRBV5-1
size: .
D: .
CDR3: CASSLVRSNNEQFF
DNA: TGCGCCAGCAGCTTGGTACGCTCCAACAATGAGCAGTTCTTC

J: TRBJ2-5
V: TRBV11-2
size: .
D: .
CDR3: CASSLDRAQGSETQYF
DNA: TGTGCCAGCAGCTTAGATAGGGCTCAGGGATCGGAGACCCAGTACTTC

J: TRBJ2-2
V: TRBV9
size: .
D: .
CDR3: CASSVVGRELFF
DNA: TGTGCCAGCAGCGTAGTGGGTCGGGAGCTGTTTTTT

J: TRBJ2-2
V: TRBV7-2
size: few
D: .
CDR3: CASSLGQYTGELFF
DNA: TGTGCCAGCAGCTTAGGACAATACACCGGGGAGCTGTTTTTT

J: TRBJ2-1
V: TRBV24-1
size: .
D: .
CDR3: CATSERDRLGSYNEQFF
DNA: TGTGCCACCAGTGAAAGGGACCGTTTGGGGTCCTACAATGAGCAGTTCTTC

J: TRBJ1-5
V: TRBV3-1/TRBV3-2
size: few
D: .
CDR3: CASSRVQRRSNQPQHF
DNA: TGTGCCAGCAGCCGCGTGCAGCGCCGTAGCAATCAGCCCCAGCATTTT

J: TRBJ2-1
V: TRBV28
size: once
D: TRBD2
CDR3: CASSLGGLGLAGVSEQFF
DNA: TGTGCCAGCAGTTTAGGGGGCTTAGGGCTAGCGGGAGTAAGTGAGCAGTTCTTC

J: TRBJ2-7
V: TRBV5-5
size: few
D: TRBD1
CDR3: CASSPPGQGAREQYF
DNA: TGTGCCAGCAGCCCCCCTGGACAGGGGGCGAGGGAGCAGTACTTC

J: TRBJ2-7
V: TRBV4-3
size: few
D: .
CDR3: CASSQDRSGALYEQYF
DNA: TGCGCCAGCAGCCAAGATCGTTCAGGGGCCCTCTACGAGCAGTACTTC

J: TRBJ2-3
V: TRBV5-1
size: .
D: .
CDR3: CASSLGLSSDTDTQYF
DNA: TGCGCCAGCAGCTTGGGACTAAGCTCGGACACAGATACGCAGTATTTT

J: TRBJ2-7
V: TRBV10-3
size: .
D: TRBD2
CDR3: CAIRGLAGGGEQYF
DNA: TGTGCCATCAGGGGACTAGCGGGAGGAGGCGAGCAGTACTTC

J: TRBJ2-7
V: TRBV19
size: once
D: .
CDR3: CASSIGDLGPLPYEQYF
DNA: TGTGCCAGTAGTATAGGGGATCTTGGGCCCCTTCCCTACGAGCAGTACTTC

J: TRBJ2-1
V: TRBV4-3
size: .
D: TRBD2
CDR3: CASSQDLGTLAGPYNEQFF
DNA: TGCGCCAGCAGCCAAGATTTGGGGACGCTAGCGGGCCCCTACAATGAGCAGTTCTTC

J: TRBJ2-5
V: TRBV7-8
size: .
D: TRBD2
CDR3: CASSLRTSGSSVETQYF
DNA: TGTGCCAGCAGCCTTCGGACTAGCGGGAGTTCGGTAGAGACCCAGTACTTC

J: TRBJ1-2
V: TRBV6-2/TRBV6-3
size: few
D: .
CDR3: CASSQNHPSYGYTF
DNA: TGTGCCAGCAGCCAGAATCACCCGTCCTATGGCTACACCTTC

J: TRBJ1-2
V: TRBV18
size: .
D: TRBD1
CDR3: CASSPSAWTGSYGYTF
DNA: TGTGCCAGCTCACCCTCAGCCTGGACAGGGAGCTATGGCTACACCTTC

J: TRBJ2-7
V: TRBV5-1
size: .
D: .
CDR3: CASSGGTGNTKNEQYF
DNA: TGCGCCAGCAGCGGGGGGACCGGGAACACCAAAAACGAGCAGTACTTC

J: TRBJ2-3
V: TRBV5-6
size: .
D: TRBD1
CDR3: CASSSGTGVFDTQYF
DNA: TGTGCCAGCAGCTCCGGGACAGGGGTGTTTGATACGCAGTATTTT

J: TRBJ2-7
V: TRBV5-4
size: medium-sized
D: .
CDR3: CASSYITAGSSRYF
DNA: TGTGCCAGCAGTTATATAACCGCGGGGTCTTCACGGTACTTC

J: TRBJ1-5
V: TRBV20-1
size: .
D: TRBD1
CDR3: CSASEAGGRQPQHF
DNA: TGCAGTGCTAGTGAGGCAGGGGGCCGACAGCCCCAGCATTTT